The 27 T cell receptor beta chains presented below share a single source sample, sequenced in a study of CD4 T cells in relation to SARS-CoV-2 and coronaviruses. For these receptors, no antigen is known. The protocol was immunoSEQ multiplex PCR, while the TCRdb copy is restricted to in-frame clones and leaves out a portion. The table lists around 26,000 clones, roughly four fifths of them singletons. Before the COVID-19 pandemic, during about 2010-2018, CD4+ T cells were taken from unexposed donors. The cells were cultured for around ten days before CD4+ T cells were isolated. The sample comprised CD4+ T cells from PBMCs, cultured in vitro. The receptors originated from a human donor in good health.

The chain carries TRBV5-6 and TRBJ2-7; 7 bases fit TRBD1. Germline V gene lookup returns CDR1 SGHDT and CDR2 YYEEEE. The V segment lost 4 bases and the J segment 2 bases; nucleotides outside the gene matches: 6. The CDR3 is 14 amino acids. CDR3 sequence reads: CASSPDRRAYEQYF. The CDR3 coding sequence is TGTGCCAGCAGCCCGGACAGGAGAGCCTACGAGCAGTACTTC.

The CDR3 is CASSQASGGPNHF. CDR3 coding DNA: TGTGCCAGCAGCCAAGCCTCAGGGGGCCCAAACCACTTT. The chain recombines TRBV3-1 (or the pseudogene TRBV3-2) with TRBJ1-6, with 8 bases aligning to TRBD1. The CDR3 has 13 amino acids. Germline V CDR1 and CDR2: LGHDT, YNNKEL (reference sequence). V lost 1 base, J lost 18 bases, and 8 bases stayed unmatched.

This clone has only a few counts. This chain links TRBV29-1 with TRBJ1-6; possible D gene TRBD1, 5 bases. Trimming removed 6 bases at V and 8 bases at J, with 11 bases between. This CDR3 is built from 12 residues. Germline V gene lookup returns CDR1 SQVTM and CDR2 ANQGSEA. In DNA, the CDR3 is TGCAGCGTGGGGGACCGAGATTCACCCCTCCACTTT. This gives the protein CSVGDRDSPLHF. The variable domain in full, with the rest retrieved from reference TRBV29-1 and TRBJ1-6, is SAVISQKPSRDICQRGTSLTIQCQVDSQVTMMFWYRQQPGQSLTLIATANQGSEATYESGFVIDKFPISRPNLTFSTLTVSNMSPEDSSIYLCSVGDRDSPLHFGNGTRLTVT.

V and J are TRBV19 and TRBJ1-2, with 9 bases that match TRBD1. The CDR3 consists of 16 residues. In germline, CDR1 is LNHDA, CDR2 SQIVND (reference sequence). The trim removed 2 bases at V and 7 bases at J, leaving 11 bases unmatched. The CDR3 is CASSIFIRTGASGYTF. The CDR3 DNA reads TGTGCCAGTAGTATATTCATTAGGACAGGGGCTTCTGGCTACACCTTC.

The V gene is TRBV7-2, the J gene TRBJ1-1; possible D gene TRBD1, 6 bases. Germline CDR1 and CDR2: SGHTA and FQGNSA. The CDR3 totals 15 residues. The ends were cut back, 5 bases at V and 1 base at J, with 14 bases in the middle. The CDR3 region is CASSRGGSSNTEAFF. The CDR3 DNA sequence: TGTGCCAGCAGCCGGGGGGGCAGCTCGAACACTGAAGCTTTCTTT.

The chain links TRBV20-1 to TRBJ1-4; D gene ambiguous. The CDR3 runs to 11 residues. Looked up from germline, CDR1 is DFQATT and CDR2 is SNEGSKA (reference sequence). V lost 1 base and J 8 bases, leaving 5 bases between the germline ends. CDR3 nucleotides: TGCAGTGCTAGAGCCTGGGAAAAACTGTTTTTT. Translation: CSARAWEKLFF.

The chain uses TRBV7-9 and TRBJ1-3; D not resolved. Germline V gives CDR1 SEHNR, CDR2 FQNEAQ (reference sequence). The V end was cut by 5 bases, the J end by 7 bases, with 21 bases between. The CDR3 is made up of 16 amino acids. DNA of the CDR3: TGTGCCAGCAGCCCGTGGAACAGTGAAGTAGATAACACCATATATTTT. Translating gives CASSPWNSEVDNTIYF.

This clone showed up just a few times. This chain joins TRBV7-9 and TRBJ1-3; D may be TRBD1 (6 bases). Per germline, CDR1 SEHNR and CDR2 FQNEAQ (reference sequence). Trimming stripped 8 bases from V and 0 bases from J, with 11 bases between. This CDR3 region has 14 residues. DNA of the CDR3: TGTGCCAGCCAACGGGACACCTCTGGAAACACCATATATTTT. This translates into CASQRDTSGNTIYF. Filled out from reference TRBV7-9 and TRBJ1-3, the complete variable domain reads DTGVSQNPRHKITKRGQNVTFRCDPISEHNRLYWYRQTLGQGPEFLTYFQNEAQLEKSRLLSDRFSAERPKGSFSTLEIQRTEQGDSAMYLCASQRDTSGNTIYFGEGSWLTVV.

The chain carries TRBV4-1 and TRBJ2-1; 7 bases match TRBD2. Trimming took 4 bases from V and 4 from J; bases not matched to a gene: 10. This CDR3 spans 16 amino acids. Germline V gene sequence: CDR1 MGHRA, CDR2 YSYEKL. The chain's CDR3 is CASSLHSGAPYNEQFF. DNA of the CDR3: TGCGCCAGCAGCCTTCACAGCGGGGCACCTTACAATGAGCAGTTCTTC.

The DNA for the CDR3 is TGCAGCGTCGGACAGGCAACTAATGAAAAACTGTTTTTT. Amino acid sequence: CSVGQATNEKLFF. The V call is TRBV29-1, the J call TRBJ1-4, with TRBD1 identical over 7 bases. J lost 0 bases, V lost 6 bases, and 1 base had no gene match. Germline V gene lookup returns CDR1 SQVTM and CDR2 ANQGSEA. The CDR3 loop spans 13 amino acids.

The V call is TRBV19, the J call TRBJ1-2, with 7 bases matching TRBD1. The CDR3 is 14 amino acids. Losses at the gene ends were 5 bases for V and 1 base for J; bases not matched to a gene: 4. From germline, CDR1 is LNHDA and CDR2 SQIVND (reference sequence). The CDR3 loop is CASSPGGGNYGYTF. CDR3 DNA: TGTGCCAGTAGTCCAGGGGGAGGTAACTATGGCTACACCTTC.

V is TRBV3-1 (or the pseudogene TRBV3-2) and J is TRBJ2-3; 7 bases align to TRBD1. V lost 0 bases to trimming and J lost 7 bases; unmatched junction nucleotides: 7. Germline V gives CDR1 LGHDT, CDR2 YNNKEL (reference sequence). The CDR3 loop spans 15 amino acids. CDR3 sequence (DNA): TGTGCCAGCAGCCAAGAGGACAGGCTTCCAAATACGCAGTATTTT. Translated, it gives CASSQEDRLPNTQYF.

The chain is built from TRBV29-1 and TRBJ1-1; D gene uncertain. The CDR3 contains 13 residues. V gave up 4 bases and J gave up 2 bases, with 11 bases separating them. Germline loops: CDR1 SQVTM, CDR2 ANQGSEA. DNA of the CDR3: TGCAGCGTTGGGCCGGGCGCCAACACTGAAGCTTTCTTT. Its protein is CSVGPGANTEAFF. Full variable domain (missing parts from reference TRBV29-1 and TRBJ1-1): SAVISQKPSRDICQRGTSLTIQCQVDSQVTMMFWYRQQPGQSLTLIATANQGSEATYESGFVIDKFPISRPNLTFSTLTVSNMSPEDSSIYLCSVGPGANTEAFFGQGTRLTVV.

This rearrangement joins TRBV19 to TRBJ2-1, with D possibly TRBD2 on 6 matching bases. CDR3 length: 15 amino acids. Germline-derived CDR1 and CDR2 are LNHDA and SQIVND (reference sequence). Deletions cut 5 bases from V and 6 bases from J, with 17 bases between. CDR3 DNA sequence: TGTGCCAGTAGTCTCCGGGACTCCACGGTCAATGAGCAGTTCTTC. Residues: CASSLRDSTVNEQFF.

The V gene is TRBV19, the J gene TRBJ2-7; 7 positions match TRBD1. Germline V gene sequence: CDR1 LNHDA, CDR2 SQIVND (reference sequence). V lost 10 bases and J lost 3; bases outside the gene matches: 12. CDR3 length: 14 amino acids. This CDR3 is CATAPWDSLYEQYF. The CDR3 region has the DNA TGTGCCACCGCCCCCTGGGACAGCCTCTACGAGCAGTACTTC.

V is TRBV19 and J is TRBJ2-1, with 9 positions matching TRBD1. The CDR3 covers 15 residues. The V gene's germline CDR1 is LNHDA and CDR2 SQIVND (reference sequence). J gave up 9 bases and V 8 bases, and 14 bases lay outside the gene matches. The CDR3 here is CASAVGQGAQGEQFF. The CDR3 bases are TGTGCCAGTGCAGTGGGACAGGGTGCGCAAGGTGAGCAGTTCTTC.

V usage is TRBV7-3 and J usage is TRBJ2-7; TRBD1 agrees at 7 bases. The germline CDR1 and CDR2 sequences are SGHTA and FQGTGA. This CDR3 contains 13 residues. V lost 6 bases and J lost 3; bases outside the gene matches: 5. As DNA, the CDR3 is TGTGCCAGCAGTCCCGGACAGGACTACGAGCAGTACTTC. This translates into CASSPGQDYEQYF.

This chain joins TRBV5-1 and TRBJ2-5; D ambiguous. Germline CDR1 reads SGHRS; CDR2 reads YFSETQ. Trimming shortened V by 4 bases and J by 5 bases, and 12 bases separated the two germline ends. The CDR3 loop spans 13 amino acids. The CDR3 here is CASSQNGQETQYF. DNA of the CDR3: TGCGCCAGCAGCCAAAATGGGCAGGAGACCCAGTACTTC.

The CDR3 nucleotides read TGCGCCAGCAGCGTAAGCCGGGACGCCACTCCGGAGCAGTACTTC. Translating it yields CASSVSRDATPEQYF. This chain links TRBV5-1 with TRBJ2-7; D is possibly TRBD1 or TRBD2 (5 bases each). Germline assignment: CDR1 SGHRS and CDR2 YFSETQ. The CDR3 length is 15 residues. V lost 4 bases, J lost 7 bases, and 21 bases lay in between.

V is TRBV4-2 and J is TRBJ1-4; maybe TRBD1 (5 bases). Between the trimmed V and J ends, which lost 0 bases and 6 bases, there was a span of 14 bases. Per the germline V gene, CDR1 is LGHNA and CDR2 is YNFKEQ. The CDR3 runs 16 residues. Written as DNA, the CDR3 is TGTGCCAGCAGCCAAGATTTCCCAGGGAGCCATGAAAAACTGTTTTTT. Translated, it gives CASSQDFPGSHEKLFF.

The chain couples TRBV12-5 to TRBJ2-7, with 7 bases identical to TRBD1. The J segment lost 7 bases and the V segment lost 2 bases, leaving 11 bases of the junction unmatched. The CDR3 consists of 15 residues. Germline CDR1 is LGHNT and CDR2 is FRNRAP. This chain's CDR3 is CASGLLPTGLREQYF. CDR3 bases: TGTGCTAGTGGTTTGCTACCGACAGGGCTACGAGAGCAGTACTTC.

The chain is built from TRBV6-2 or TRBV6-3 and TRBJ2-1; D uncertain. This CDR3 has 14 amino acids. Trimming shortened V by 1 base and J by 5 bases, and 9 bases separated the two germline ends. Germline assignment: CDR1 MNHEY and CDR2 SVGEGT. CDR3 sequence: CASSYFGTHNEQFF. DNA for the CDR3: TGTGCCAGCAGTTACTTTGGAACCCACAATGAGCAGTTCTTC.

The V call is TRBV3-1 (or the pseudogene TRBV3-2), the J call TRBJ2-5; D gene unclear. Trimming took 0 bases from V and 1 from J, leaving 12 bases between them. CDR3 length: 16 amino acids. Per the germline V gene, CDR1 is LGHDT and CDR2 is YNNKEL (reference sequence). The CDR3 spells CASSQEMWARQETQYF. CDR3 nucleotides: TGTGCCAGCAGCCAAGAAATGTGGGCCCGCCAAGAGACCCAGTACTTC.

Only a few counts were recorded for this clone. This chain connects TRBV6-5 to TRBJ2-1, with D perhaps matching TRBD2 (6 bases). This CDR3 region has 13 residues. The V gene lost 5 bases and the J gene lost 6 bases, with 11 bases spanning the gap. The germline V gene encodes CDR1 MNHEY and CDR2 SVGAGI. The CDR3 here is CASSNWDFNEQFF. CDR3 nucleotides: TGTGCCAGCAGTAATTGGGACTTCAATGAGCAGTTCTTC.

This clone was recorded a few times. V gene TRBV19 combines with J gene TRBJ1-6; D gene unclear. V was clipped by 6 bases and J by 9 bases, with 21 bases between them. The CDR3 is 16 residues long. Germline-derived CDR1 and CDR2 are LNHDA and SQIVND (reference sequence). The CDR3 DNA follows: TGTGCCAGTAGCCTCTTAAGAAGGGCGGGAGGTTCACCCCTCCACTTT. Protein product: CASSLLRRAGGSPLHF.

The chain carries TRBV9 and TRBJ2-3; perhaps TRBD1 as D (7 bases). V lost 4 bases and J lost 2, with 14 bases in between. The V gene's germline CDR1 is SGDLS and CDR2 YYNGEE. CDR3 length: 15 residues. CDR3: CASSLQGGSTDTQYF. The DNA of the CDR3 is TGTGCCAGCAGCCTCCAGGGGGGATCCACAGATACGCAGTATTTT. Complete variable domain (other parts from reference TRBV9 and TRBJ2-3): DSGVTQTPKHLITATGQRVTLRCSPRSGDLSVYWYQQSLDQGLQFLIQYYNGEERAKGNILERFSAQQFPDLHSELNLSSLELGDSALYFCASSLQGGSTDTQYFGPGTRLTVL.

J is TRBJ1-2 and V is TRBV4-2; 9 bases are a match to TRBD1. Germline loops: CDR1 LGHNA, CDR2 YNFKEQ. This CDR3 has 16 residues. With V trimmed by 6 bases and J by 2 bases, 10 bases remained unmatched. As DNA, the CDR3 is TGTGCCAGCAGTCCCACGACAGGGGGGGAAAACTATGGCTACACCTTC. This sequence encodes CASSPTTGGENYGYTF.